Listed here are 30 T cell receptor beta chains from one sample, sequenced in a study of read filtering for tumor transcriptome and immune sequencing. Molecular barcoded adaptors covering alpha/delta and beta/gamma chains were used on approximately 400 ng RNA. TCRdb reanalysed the reads using MiXCR and keeps one entry per CDR3 protein. The sample lists tens of thousands of distinct CDR3 sequences; approximately 15% were seen once. The sequencing sample was made of a population of CD138-negative cells sorted from bone marrow. These receptors were obtained from a donor aged 40 or older with multiple myeloma.

This clonotype was recorded at least ten times. The chain employs TRBV30 and TRBJ2-1, with 11 bases aligning to TRBD2. Germline V CDR1 and CDR2: GTSNPN, SVGIG (reference sequence). J gave up 6 bases and V 4 bases, and 5 bases lay outside the gene matches. This CDR3 region has 14 residues. For the CDR3, the DNA is TGTGCCTGGACCACTAGCGGGAGCGGCAATGAGCAGTTCTTC. As protein: CAWTTSGSGNEQFF.

This chain uses TRBV6-5 with TRBJ2-7, with 12 bases that match TRBD2. This CDR3 spans 14 amino acids. Germline V gives CDR1 MNHEY, CDR2 SVGAGI. Trimming removed 4 bases from V and 5 bases from J; junction bases left unmatched: 3. The CDR3 is CASSSGLAGNEQYF. CDR3 nucleotide sequence: TGTGCCAGCAGTTCCGGACTAGCGGGAAACGAGCAGTACTTC.

V is TRBV24-1 and J is TRBJ2-1; either TRBD1 or TRBD2 may supply D (5 bases each). The V end lost 0 bases, the J end lost 8 bases, and 16 bases lay between the germline ends. CDR3 length: 16 residues. Germline V CDR1 and CDR2: KGHDR, SFDVKD. CDR3 sequence (DNA): TGTGCCACCAGTGATTTGCGGGGACGAGGTGGCGATGAGCAGTTCTTC. This encodes CATSDLRGRGGDEQFF.

This clonotype was detected ten times or more. The chain is built from TRBV20-1 and TRBJ1-1; 7 bases align to TRBD1. CDR1 DFQATT and CDR2 SNEGSKA come from the germline V gene (reference sequence). V lost 0 bases to trimming and J lost 5 bases; unmatched junction nucleotides: 6. CDR3 length: 14 amino acids. Written as DNA, the CDR3 is TGCAGTGCTAGAGAGAGGGACAGTAGGACTGAAGCTTTCTTT. It specifies CSARERDSRTEAFF.

This clonotype was seen ten or more times. The chain uses TRBV3-1 and TRBJ1-2, with D unresolved. The CDR3 is 12 amino acids. V lost 2 bases to trimming and J lost 4 bases, with 5 bases between them. Germline-derived CDR1 and CDR2 are LGHDT and YNNKEL (reference sequence). Here the CDR3 DNA reads TGTGCCAGCAGCCAACACACCTATGGCTACACCTTC. Protein: CASSQHTYGYTF.

This clonotype was seen repeatedly, ten times or more. The CDR3 region is CSVPRAGMNTEAFF. DNA for the CDR3: TGCAGCGTACCCCGGGCAGGCATGAACACTGAAGCTTTCTTT. The gene calls are TRBV29-1 and TRBJ1-1; D unclear. The CDR3 runs 14 residues. V lost 6 bases, J lost 0 bases, and 14 bases lay in between. Germline loops: CDR1 SQVTM, CDR2 ANQGSEA.

This clonotype occurred many times. The CDR3 DNA follows: TGTGCCAGCAGCTTAGGAGATCAAGAGACCCAGTACTTC. Protein sequence: CASSLGDQETQYF. The chain employs TRBV7-3 and TRBJ2-5, with D hard to call. Germline assignment: CDR1 SGHTA and CDR2 FQGTGA. Trimming cost V 2 bases and J 2 bases, with 6 bases left between them. This CDR3 comprises 13 residues.

The V call is TRBV7-9, the J call TRBJ2-3; 8 bases fit TRBD2. Germline values: CDR1 SEHNR, CDR2 FQNEAQ (reference sequence). The CDR3 extends over 14 amino acids. Losses at the gene ends were 5 bases for V and 2 bases for J; bases not matched to a gene: 3. CDR3 nucleotide sequence: TGTGCCAGCAGCCCTAGCGGGCACACAGATACGCAGTATTTT. Translation: CASSPSGHTDTQYF.

This clonotype has just a few counts. The CDR3 coding sequence is TGCAGCGTTGAAGGGATTGGGGAAGCGGGAGGGCGGACAGATACGCAGTATTTT. This codes for CSVEGIGEAGGRTDTQYF. The chain combines TRBV29-1 with TRBJ2-3, with 10 bases identical to TRBD2. The CDR3 length is 18 residues. CDR1 and CDR2 (germline): SQVTM, ANQGSEA. V lost 1 base to trimming and J lost 3 bases; unmatched junction nucleotides: 13.

This clonotype was picked up many times. The chain joins TRBV12-3 or TRBV12-4 to TRBJ2-6; weak D call: TRBD1 (6 bases). This CDR3 is 15 amino acids long. The V end was cut by 5 bases, the J end by 0 bases, with 8 bases between. The CDR3 DNA is TGTGCCAGCAGTCCACAGGGCTCTGGGGCCAACGTCCTGACTTTC. Translation gives CASSPQGSGANVLTF.

Ten or more counts support this clonotype. This sequence joins TRBV29-1 and TRBJ2-7, with 8 bases fitting TRBD1. Germline CDR1 reads SQVTM; CDR2 reads ANQGSEA. The J segment lost 3 bases and the V segment lost 7 bases, leaving 5 bases of the junction unmatched. This CDR3 is 12 amino acids long. The CDR3 region has the DNA TGCAGCGGGGGGACAGGAGACTACGAGCAGTACTTC. Protein sequence: CSGGTGDYEQYF.

This clonotype was observed many times. V usage is TRBV20-1 and J usage is TRBJ2-1; D may be TRBD1 or TRBD2 (6 bases each). Germline CDR1 DFQATT, CDR2 SNEGSKA (reference sequence). The CDR3 is 18 residues long. V was shortened by 6 bases and J by 7 bases, with 31 bases between the two germline ends. CDR3: CSAVAIGTRLGGWNEQFF. The CDR3 nucleotides are TGCAGTGCGGTCGCAATAGGGACTCGTCTAGGGGGTTGGAATGAGCAGTTCTTC.

The CDR3 DNA reads as TGTGCCAGCTCACCACCTACTGGGACAGGGAATCAGCCCCAGCATTTT. Residues: CASSPPTGTGNQPQHF. V usage is TRBV18 and J usage is TRBJ1-5; 9 bases map to TRBD1. In germline, CDR1 is KGHSH, CDR2 LQKENI. J lost 4 bases, V lost 0 bases, and 4 bases had no gene match. This CDR3 contains 16 residues.

There are many counts of this clonotype. V is TRBV28 and J is TRBJ2-1; 15 nucleotides line up with TRBD2. The CDR3 spans 15 residues. The germline V gene has CDR1 MDHEN and CDR2 SYDVKM. The V segment lost 5 bases and the J segment 7 bases; nucleotides outside the gene matches: 3. In DNA, the CDR3 is TGTGCCAGCAGTCGGGGACTAGCGGGAGGAAATGAGCAGTTCTTC. This encodes CASSRGLAGGNEQFF.

This clonotype was detected ten times or more. The V gene is TRBV7-2, the J gene TRBJ2-3; possible D gene TRBD1, 5 bases. V gave up 0 bases and J gave up 1 base, with 8 bases separating them. The CDR3 sequence is 15 residues long. From germline, CDR1 is SGHTA and CDR2 FQGNSA. The CDR3, as DNA: TGTGCCAGCAGCTTAGCAGGGGCCCGCACAGATACGCAGTATTTT. The encoded protein is CASSLAGARTDTQYF.

This clonotype occurred many times. The chain uses TRBV12-3 or TRBV12-4 and TRBJ1-1; tentative D call: TRBD1 (6 bases). The length of the CDR3 is 15 residues. With 5 bases removed from V and 4 bases from J, the gap between germline ends came to 17 bases. In DNA, the CDR3 is TGTGCCAGCAGTGGGGGACACCCCCTCGGCACTGAAGCTTTCTTT. Protein product: CASSGGHPLGTEAFF.

This clonotype has ten or more counts. J is TRBJ2-1 and V is TRBV20-1, with no clear D. V gave up 3 bases and J gave up 1 base, with 7 bases separating them. The CDR3 totals 13 residues. From germline, CDR1 is DFQATT and CDR2 SNEGSKA (reference sequence). The DNA for the CDR3 is TGCAGTGCTAGGCAAGGATCCTACAATGAGCAGTTCTTC. Its protein is CSARQGSYNEQFF.

This clonotype has ten or more counts. The chain is built from TRBV27 and TRBJ2-7, with D unresolved. The CDR3 covers 14 residues. CDR1 and CDR2 (germline): MNHEY, SMNVEV (reference sequence). V lost 3 bases, J lost 0 bases, and 9 bases lay in between. This CDR3 reads CASSFIASSYEQYF. For the CDR3, the DNA is TGTGCCAGCAGTTTTATCGCCAGCTCCTACGAGCAGTACTTC.

This clonotype was recorded many times. V usage is TRBV5-1 and J usage is TRBJ2-1, with 10 nucleotides matching TRBD1. This CDR3 spans 17 amino acids. The V gene's germline CDR1 is SGHRS and CDR2 YFSETQ. Unmatched junction bases numbered 7, after V lost 4 bases and J lost 0 bases. CDR3 loop: CASSLRGTGASYNEQFF. Written as DNA, the CDR3 is TGCGCCAGCAGCCTTAGGGGGACAGGGGCCTCCTACAATGAGCAGTTCTTC.

On this clonotype: One end of the junction varies from germline; a read error may be responsible. CDR3 residues: CASSPEGTGGSNEQCF. The CDR3 region has the DNA TGTGCCAGCTCACCAGAAGGGACAGGGGGTTCCAATGAGCAGTGCTTC. The rearrangement joins TRBV18 to TRBJ2-1; 11 bases agree with TRBD1. Germline-derived CDR1 and CDR2 are KGHSH and LQKENI. The CDR3 is made up of 16 amino acids.

The genes are TRBV12-3 or TRBV12-4 and TRBJ1-3; the match to TRBD1 covers 7 bases. The CDR3 contains 14 residues. J gave up 2 bases and V 6 bases, and 4 bases lay outside the gene matches. The CDR3 loop is CASRPGQPGNTIYF. The DNA of the CDR3 is TGTGCCAGCAGACCGGGACAGCCTGGAAACACCATATATTTT.

There are many counts of this clonotype. This chain joins TRBV24-1 and TRBJ2-3; 7 bases are a match to TRBD2. The ends lost 3 bases at V and 2 bases at J; junction bases unmatched: 16. The length of the CDR3 is 19 residues. CDR1 and CDR2 (germline): KGHDR, SFDVKD. The CDR3 sequence: CATSDPSQFSGDVTDTQYF. The CDR3 region has the DNA TGTGCCACCAGTGATCCCTCTCAATTCAGCGGGGATGTCACAGATACGCAGTATTTT.

With regard to this clonotype: A far larger clone is off by one base, so a read error is likely. This chain joins TRBV11-3 and TRBJ2-1; D may be TRBD1 (6 bases). In germline, CDR1 is SGHNT, CDR2 YENEEA. The CDR3 consists of 20 residues. CDR3 nucleotide sequence: TGCGCCAGCAGCTTGGATCGACCCGGTACCCGGGACACAAAGAACAATGAGCAGCTCTTC. Amino acids: CASSLDRPGTRDTKNNEQLF.

As for this clonotype: Possible read error: a much larger clone is one base away. The gene calls are TRBV10-3 and TRBJ2-3; D ambiguous. The CDR3 contains 12 residues. CDR1 ENHRY and CDR2 SYGVKD come from the germline V gene. The CDR3 DNA reads as TGTGTCATCAGAGACCTCACAGATACGCAGTATTTT. Its protein product is CVIRDLTDTQYF.

About this clonotype itself: At one of its ends the junction is not consistent with the germline gene, which may arise from a read error. The chain is built from TRBV5-1 and TRBJ2-3, with 7 bases aligning to TRBD2. Germline-derived CDR1 and CDR2 are SGHRS and YFSETQ. The CDR3 is 15 residues long. CDR3 sequence: CACRSGAHSTDTQYF. In DNA, the CDR3 is TGCGCCTGCAGGAGCGGGGCCCATAGCACAGATACGCAGTATTTT.

A note on this clonotype: A single base separates this from a much larger clone, so it may be a read error. V gene TRBV18 combines with J gene TRBJ1-5, with D perhaps matching TRBD1 (5 bases). CDR1 KGHSH and CDR2 LQKENI come from the germline V gene. The CDR3 has 15 amino acids. V shed 2 bases and J shed 2 bases, with 10 bases lying between them. The CDR3 protein is CASSPRQRGNQPQHF. CDR3 DNA sequence: TGTGCCAGCTCACCAAGACAGCGGGGCAATCAGCCCCAGCATTTT.

Details on this clonotype: The junction departs from germline at one end; a sequencing error may be responsible. This chain connects TRBV11-3 to TRBJ2-1, with 10 bases aligning to TRBD2. Germline V lookup: CDR1 SGHNT, CDR2 YENEEA. CDR3 size: 14 residues. The CDR3 DNA is TGTGCCAGCAGACTAGCGGGATTTATCAATGAGCAGGTCTTC. Its translation: CASRLAGFINEQVF.

The J gene is TRBJ2-5, the V gene TRBV20-1; TRBD1 might be the D (5 bases). V lost 7 bases to trimming and J lost 4 bases, with 7 bases between them. The CDR3 is 10 amino acids. Germline assignment: CDR1 DFQATT and CDR2 SNEGSKA (reference sequence). The CDR3 loop reads CSGRGETQYF. The DNA for the CDR3 is TGCAGTGGAAGGGGAGAGACCCAGTACTTC.

This clonotype was counted ten times or more. The genes are TRBV19 and TRBJ2-5; 13 positions agree with TRBD2. Germline assignment: CDR1 LNHDA and CDR2 SQIVND (reference sequence). The CDR3 runs to 16 residues. Unmatched junction bases numbered 7, after V lost 4 bases and J lost 5 bases. CDR3 residues: CASSTRTSGRMETQYF. In DNA, the CDR3 is TGTGCCAGTAGTACCCGGACTAGCGGGAGAATGGAGACCCAGTACTTC.

This clonotype showed up many times. This may arise from a read error, as a much more abundant clone is one base away. The rearrangement links TRBV6-1 to TRBJ2-1; the match to TRBD2 covers 10 bases. Looked up from germline, CDR1 is MNHNS and CDR2 is SASEGT. V lost 3 bases, J lost 7 bases, and 6 bases stayed unmatched. This CDR3 is built from 15 residues. CDR3 sequence reads: CASSDGASGSNEQFF. The CDR3 nucleotides are TGTGCCAGCAGTGACGGGGCTAGCGGGAGTAATGAGCAGTTCTTC.